The source of this T cell receptor beta chain is a study of T cell repertoires in ileal Crohn's disease. This clone was seen more than once but under ten times. V gave up 5 bases and J gave up 9 bases, with 8 bases separating them. Looked up from germline, CDR1 is SEHNR and CDR2 is FQNEAQ (reference sequence). The CDR3 totals 11 residues. Sequencing was performed with immunoSEQ multiplex PCR; in TCRdb, only in-frame clones are kept and a portion is missing. The table lists 5,500 to 8,500 clones, 70% of them singletons, with 15% to 20% in the top ten. V is TRBV7-9 and J is TRBJ2-1; D is uncertain. The sequence was collected from an adult with Crohn's disease. Sequences were obtained from ileal tissue. The CDR3 here is CASSPGAEQFF. The CDR3 DNA reads TGTGCCAGCAGCCCCGGAGCTGAGCAGTTCTTC.